This T cell receptor (beta chain) was obtained from a study of blood T cell repertoires in COVID-19 (TCRdb year 2020). About the full investigation: Collaborator samples came from the United States, Italy and Spain and covered acute and convalescent phases of COVID-19. The material from the prospective study consisted of cDNA or gDNA derived from T cells, B-cell-depleted T cells, or PBMCs. Subjects who had been exposed to COVID-19, were actively infected with it, or had recovered from it provided the deeply sampled blood TCRbeta repertoires that made up the dataset. A freely available public database, intended as a resource for researchers studying the immune response to SARS-CoV-2, is where the repertoires were released. Samples came from the ongoing ImmuneRACE study (first 160 participants) plus 1,254 subjects from 6 global collaborators. Nearly every sample came with metadata listing a de-identified subject ID, COVID-19 status, age in years and sex. HLA class I and class II types, where available, came from metadata supplied by the sample provider rather than from assay-based typing. The paper as a whole reports these results and caveats: Clinical and demographic metadata were provided uncurated, with the amount varying by source and participant.

The germline V end is reduced by 1 base and the J end by 2 bases; junction bases left unmatched: 1. From the cysteine through the phenylalanine, the CDR3 covers 17 amino acids. Kept here is only the CDR3 DNA, which spans 51 bases and is read in frame from base 1. CDR1 SNHLY and CDR2 FYNNEI are derived from the germline V gene. The immunoSEQ Assay, a bias-controlled multiplex PCR, was used to amplify TCRbeta CDR3 regions from genomic DNA. From the authors' description of their analysis: Within the assay, amplification of reference gene primers was used to estimate how many nucleated cells each sample contained. Sequence reads were collapsed and filtered to measure the absolute abundance of every unique TCRbeta CDR3 rearrangement. For each sample, productive Simpson clonality was calculated by taking the square root of Simpson's diversity index across productive rearrangements. TCRdb re-hosts the immuneACCESS table, in-frame sequences only. Its copies lack some clones; in the studies checked, an unresolved V gene accounts for under half of them, and the cause for the rest is not known. V, J and clone size derive from that table, while D and trimming were established from the DNA sequence. In this sample the table shows around 200,000 clones, less than 90% of which occur a single time. Clones ranked in the top ten supply less than 20% of the sample.

Concerning this clone: Its antigen is still unknown. No clone much larger than this one lies a single base away; base qualities are absent.

Whole blood was collected in K2EDTA tubes by collaborating institutions according to the institutions' own protocols. For TCRbeta analysis, collaborators shipped samples as frozen whole blood, isolated PBMCs, or DNA extracted from either of those sample types. The source material was peripheral blood. This clonotype was sampled from a woman older than 75 with active or convalescent COVID-19. The V gene is TRBV2 and the J gene is TRBJ2-2; 13 nucleotides in the junction match TRBD2. The CDR3 has the sequence CASSEGGLAGNTGELFF. In nucleotides, the sequence is TGTGCCAGCAGTGAAGGGGGACTAGCGGGAAACACCGGGGAGCTGTTTTTT. The full variable domain, with segments outside the CDR3 supplied by the reference TRBV2 and TRBJ2-2 proteins, appears as EPEVTQTPSHQVTQMGQEVILRCVPISNHLYFYWYRQILGQKVEFLVSFYNNEISEKSEIFDDQFSVERPDGSNFTLKIRSTKLEDSAMYFCASSEGGLAGNTGELFFGEGSRLTVL.